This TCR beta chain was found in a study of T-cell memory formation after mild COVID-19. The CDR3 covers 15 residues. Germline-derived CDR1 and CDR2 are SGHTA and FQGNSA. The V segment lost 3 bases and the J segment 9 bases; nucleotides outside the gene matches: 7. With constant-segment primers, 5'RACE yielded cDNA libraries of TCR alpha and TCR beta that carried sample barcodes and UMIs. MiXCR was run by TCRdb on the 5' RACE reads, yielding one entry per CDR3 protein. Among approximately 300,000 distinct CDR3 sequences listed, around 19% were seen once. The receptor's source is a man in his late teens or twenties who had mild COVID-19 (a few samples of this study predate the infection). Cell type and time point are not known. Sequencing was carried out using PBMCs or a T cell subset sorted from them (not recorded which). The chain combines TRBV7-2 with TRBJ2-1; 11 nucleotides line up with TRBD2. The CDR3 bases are TGTGCCAGCAGCTTCAGCCTAGCGGGGGGCGCTGAGCAGTTCTTC. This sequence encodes CASSFSLAGGAEQFF. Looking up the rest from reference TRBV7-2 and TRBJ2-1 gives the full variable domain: GAGVSQSPSNKVTEKGKDVELRCDPISGHTALYWYRQSLGQGLEFLIYFQGNSAPDKSGLPSDRFSAERTGGSVSTLTIQRTQQEDSAVYLCASSFSLAGGAEQFFGPGTRLTVL.